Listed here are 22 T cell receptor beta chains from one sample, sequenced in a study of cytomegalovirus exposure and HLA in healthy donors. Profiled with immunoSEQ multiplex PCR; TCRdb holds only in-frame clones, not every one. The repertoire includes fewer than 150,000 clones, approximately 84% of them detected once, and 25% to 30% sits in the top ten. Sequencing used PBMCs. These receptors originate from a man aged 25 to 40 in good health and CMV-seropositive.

CDR3 sequence reads: CASSLAGQGHGYTF. The CDR3 DNA reads as TGTGCCAGCAGCTTAGCCGGGCAGGGCCATGGCTACACCTTC. The chain uses TRBV7-9 and TRBJ1-2, with TRBD1 as a possible D gene (5 bases). CDR3 size: 14 residues. The germline V gene encodes CDR1 SEHNR and CDR2 FQNEAQ (reference sequence). The V end was cut by 0 bases, the J end by 6 bases, with 11 bases between.

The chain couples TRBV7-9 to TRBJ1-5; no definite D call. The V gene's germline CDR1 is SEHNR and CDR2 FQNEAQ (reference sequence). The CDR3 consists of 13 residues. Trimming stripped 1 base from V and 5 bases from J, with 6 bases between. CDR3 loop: CASSLGGDQPQHF. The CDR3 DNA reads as TGTGCCAGCAGCTTAGGCGGGGATCAGCCCCAGCATTTT.

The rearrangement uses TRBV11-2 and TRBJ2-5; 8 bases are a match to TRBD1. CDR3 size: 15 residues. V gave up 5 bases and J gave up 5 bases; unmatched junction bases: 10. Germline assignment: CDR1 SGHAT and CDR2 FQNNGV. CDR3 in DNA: TGTGCCAGCAGCGCACTCCAGGGGGCCGGGGAGACCCAGTACTTC. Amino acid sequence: CASSALQGAGETQYF.

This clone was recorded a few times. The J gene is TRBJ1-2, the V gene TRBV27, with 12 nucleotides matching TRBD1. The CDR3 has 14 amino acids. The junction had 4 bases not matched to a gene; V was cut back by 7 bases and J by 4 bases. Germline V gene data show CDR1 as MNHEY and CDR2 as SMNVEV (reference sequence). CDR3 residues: CASMGTGGTYGYTF. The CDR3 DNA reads TGTGCCAGCATGGGGACAGGGGGCACCTATGGCTACACCTTC.

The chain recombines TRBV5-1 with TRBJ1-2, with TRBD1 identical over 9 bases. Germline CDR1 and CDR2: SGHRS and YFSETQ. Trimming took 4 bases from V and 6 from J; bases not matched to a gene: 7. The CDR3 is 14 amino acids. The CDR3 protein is CASSLDTGGNGYTF. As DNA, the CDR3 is TGCGCCAGCAGCCTCGATACAGGGGGCAATGGCTACACCTTC. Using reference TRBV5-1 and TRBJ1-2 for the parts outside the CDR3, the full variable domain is KAGVTQTPRYLIKTRGQQVTLSCSPISGHRSVSWYQQTPGQGLQFLFEYFSETQRNKGNFPGRFSGRQFSNSRSEMNVSTLELGDSALYLCASSLDTGGNGYTFGSGTRLTVV.

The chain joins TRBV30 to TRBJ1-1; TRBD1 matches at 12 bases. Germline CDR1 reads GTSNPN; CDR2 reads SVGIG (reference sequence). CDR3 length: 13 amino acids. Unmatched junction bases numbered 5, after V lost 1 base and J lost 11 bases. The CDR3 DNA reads TGTGCCTGGAGTGGGGACAGGGGGCGCGGCGCTTTCTTT. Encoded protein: CAWSGDRGRGAFF.

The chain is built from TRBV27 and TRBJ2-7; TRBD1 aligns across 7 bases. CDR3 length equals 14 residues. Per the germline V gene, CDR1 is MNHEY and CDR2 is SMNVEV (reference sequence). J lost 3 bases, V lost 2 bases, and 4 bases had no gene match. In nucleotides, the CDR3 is TGTGCCAGCAGTTTAATGGGACAGAACTACGAGCAGTACTTC. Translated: CASSLMGQNYEQYF.

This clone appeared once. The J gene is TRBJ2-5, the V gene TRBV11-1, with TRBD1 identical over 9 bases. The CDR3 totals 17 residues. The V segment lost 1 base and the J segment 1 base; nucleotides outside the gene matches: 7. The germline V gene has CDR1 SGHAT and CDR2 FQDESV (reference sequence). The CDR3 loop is CASSLGTDRGAQETQYF. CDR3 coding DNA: TGTGCCAGCAGCTTAGGGACCGACAGGGGGGCCCAAGAGACCCAGTACTTC.

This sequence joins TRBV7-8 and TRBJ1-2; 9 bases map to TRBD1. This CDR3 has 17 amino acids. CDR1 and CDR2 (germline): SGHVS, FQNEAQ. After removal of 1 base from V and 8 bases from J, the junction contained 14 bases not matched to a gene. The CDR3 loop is CASSLGPGTGNDRGYTF. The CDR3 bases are TGTGCCAGCAGCTTAGGTCCCGGGACAGGGAACGATAGGGGCTACACCTTC. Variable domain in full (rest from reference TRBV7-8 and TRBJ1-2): GAGVSQSPRYKVAKRGQDVALRCDPISGHVSLFWYQQALGQGPEFLTYFQNEAQLDKSGLPSDRFFAERPEGSVSTLKIQRTQQEDSAVYLCASSLGPGTGNDRGYTFGSGTRLTVV.

CDR3 amino acids: CASSPGGTADTQYF. The CDR3 DNA reads as TGTGCCAGCTCACCGGGAGGAACGGCAGATACGCAGTATTTT. This sequence joins TRBV18 and TRBJ2-3; TRBD2 is a possible D gene (6 bases). This CDR3 comprises 14 residues. Trimming removed 3 bases at V and 4 bases at J, with 11 bases between. CDR1 is KGHSH and CDR2 is LQKENI in the germline V gene.

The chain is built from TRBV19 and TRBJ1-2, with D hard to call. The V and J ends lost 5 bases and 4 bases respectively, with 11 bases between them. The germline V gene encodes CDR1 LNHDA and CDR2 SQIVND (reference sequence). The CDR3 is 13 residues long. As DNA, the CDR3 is TGTGCCAGTAGTTGGGAGAACTCCTATGGCTACACCTTC. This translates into CASSWENSYGYTF.

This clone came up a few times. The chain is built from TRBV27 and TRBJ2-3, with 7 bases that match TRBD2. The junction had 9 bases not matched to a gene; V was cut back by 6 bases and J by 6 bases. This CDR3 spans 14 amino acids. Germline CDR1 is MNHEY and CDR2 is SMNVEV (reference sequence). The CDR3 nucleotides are TGTGCCAGCAGCGGGGCTAGCGGTTGGGATACGCAGTATTTT. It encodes CASSGASGWDTQYF.

The CDR3 is CASSQDTSGGPRSYNEQFF. The CDR3 region has the DNA TGCGCCAGCAGCCAAGATACTAGCGGGGGGCCTCGCTCCTACAATGAGCAGTTCTTC. The chain links TRBV4-3 to TRBJ2-1; 12 bases fit TRBD2. The germline CDR1 and CDR2 sequences are LGHNA and YSLEER. The CDR3 extends over 19 amino acids. V shed 0 bases and J 0 bases; nucleotides not matched to a gene: 6.

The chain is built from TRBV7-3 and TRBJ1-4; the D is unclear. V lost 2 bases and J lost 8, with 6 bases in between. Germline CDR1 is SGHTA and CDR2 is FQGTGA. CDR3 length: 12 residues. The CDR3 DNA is TGTGCCAGCAGCTTAGTTGAGGAAAAACTGTTTTTT. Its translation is CASSLVEEKLFF.

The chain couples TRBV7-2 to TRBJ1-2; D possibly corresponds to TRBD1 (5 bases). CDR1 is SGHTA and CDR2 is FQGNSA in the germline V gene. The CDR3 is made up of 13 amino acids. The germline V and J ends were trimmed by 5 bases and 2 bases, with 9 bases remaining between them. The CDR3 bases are TGTGCCAGCAGCCACAGGACCAACTATGGCTACACCTTC. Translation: CASSHRTNYGYTF.

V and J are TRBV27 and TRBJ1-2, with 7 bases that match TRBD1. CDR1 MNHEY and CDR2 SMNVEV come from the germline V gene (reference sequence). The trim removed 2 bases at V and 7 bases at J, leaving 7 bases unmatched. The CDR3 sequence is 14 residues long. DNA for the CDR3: TGTGCCAGCAGTTTACTTGGACAGGTCGGTGGCTACACCTTC. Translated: CASSLLGQVGGYTF.

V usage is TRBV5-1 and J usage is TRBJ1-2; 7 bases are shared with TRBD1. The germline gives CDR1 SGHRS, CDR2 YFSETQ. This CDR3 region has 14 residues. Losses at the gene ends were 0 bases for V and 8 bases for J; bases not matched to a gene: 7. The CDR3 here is CASSLATGEGGYTF. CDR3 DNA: TGCGCCAGCAGCTTGGCTACAGGGGAAGGAGGCTACACCTTC.

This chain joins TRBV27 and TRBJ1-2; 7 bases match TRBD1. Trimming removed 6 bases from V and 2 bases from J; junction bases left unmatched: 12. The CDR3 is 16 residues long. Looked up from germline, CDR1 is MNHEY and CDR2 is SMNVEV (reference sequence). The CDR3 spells CASRPDTQGNNYGYTF. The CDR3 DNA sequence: TGTGCCAGCAGGCCGGATACACAGGGGAACAACTATGGCTACACCTTC.

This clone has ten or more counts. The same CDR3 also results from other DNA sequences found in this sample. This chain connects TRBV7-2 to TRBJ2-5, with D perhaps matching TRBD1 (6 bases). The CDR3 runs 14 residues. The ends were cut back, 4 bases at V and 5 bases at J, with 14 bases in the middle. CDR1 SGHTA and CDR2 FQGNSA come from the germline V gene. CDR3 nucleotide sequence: TGTGCCAGCAGCTCATCAGGGGCCGTTGAGACCCAGTACTTC. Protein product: CASSSSGAVETQYF.

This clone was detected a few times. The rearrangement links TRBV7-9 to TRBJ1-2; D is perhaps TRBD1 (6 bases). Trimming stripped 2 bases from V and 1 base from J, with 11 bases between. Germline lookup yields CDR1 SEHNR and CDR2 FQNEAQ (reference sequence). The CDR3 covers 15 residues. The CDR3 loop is CASSLWDTSNYGYTF. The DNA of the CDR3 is TGTGCCAGCAGCTTATGGGACACTAGTAACTATGGCTACACCTTC.

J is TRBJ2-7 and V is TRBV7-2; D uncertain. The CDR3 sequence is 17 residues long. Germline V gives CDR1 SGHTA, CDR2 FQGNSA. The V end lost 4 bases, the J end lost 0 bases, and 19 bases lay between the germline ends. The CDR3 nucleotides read TGTGCCAGCAGCTCGCCCCGAGGCAGCGAGAGCTCCTACGAGCAGTACTTC. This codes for CASSSPRGSESSYEQYF.

CDR3 DNA: TGTGCCAGCAGCTTGTGGGCGGGAAACTACGAGCAGTACTTC. Translated, it gives CASSLWAGNYEQYF. The chain combines TRBV5-5 with TRBJ2-7; weak D call: TRBD2 (6 bases). The CDR3 runs 14 residues. Per germline, CDR1 SGHKS and CDR2 YYEKEE (reference sequence). V dropped 1 base and J dropped 3 bases, with 11 bases sitting between them.